The TCR beta chain described here comes from a study of T cell responses to AZD1222 COVID-19 vaccine. Study-wide results and limits: Vaccine-related CD4 TCRs covered spike, predominating at 160-218 and 743-854.

With regard to this clone: What it binds is unknown.

Trimming shortened V by 6 bases and J by 2 bases, and 20 bases separated the two germline ends. The CDR3 is made up of 16 amino acids. The germline V gene has CDR1 MDHEN and CDR2 SYDVKM. Assay: immunoSEQ multiplex PCR; the TCRdb copy retains only in-frame clones and omits some. The data contain some 81,000 clones, about 82% of them seen just once; the ten biggest clones take up around 5.4%. The V and J genes are TRBV28 and TRBJ2-7, with D possibly TRBD2 on 5 matching bases. The clonotype originates from an adult who received the AZD1222 COVID-19 vaccine. Source: peripheral blood, taken 28 days after the second AZD1222 dose. The DNA of the CDR3 is TGTGCCAGCAGCCTACGAAGGTCGCGGGTTCCCTACGAGCAGTACTTC. It translates to CASSLRRSRVPYEQYF.